One and the same sample provided the 8 T cell receptor beta chains below, sequenced in a study of monozygotic twins with inflammatory bowel disease. Reprocessing the 5' RACE reads, TCRdb reports a single entry for every CDR3 protein and omits DNA. This sample's clone table lists approximately 330,000 distinct CDR3 sequences. Sequenced sample: blood. The origin of the receptors is a human donor with ulcerative colitis or Crohn's disease, or a healthy co-twin of an affected twin (not recorded which).

The V gene is TRBV7-9, the J gene TRBJ2-2. Germline V gene sequence: CDR1 SEHNR, CDR2 FQNEAQ (reference sequence). This CDR3 spans 16 amino acids. CDR3 in amino acids: CASSLELASNTGELFF.

The chain has TRBV20-1 and TRBJ2-7. The V gene's germline CDR1 is DFQATT and CDR2 SNEGSKA (reference sequence). The CDR3 sequence is 16 residues long. The CDR3 region is CSARDAGRQGPYEQYF.

The rearrangement uses TRBV6-5 and TRBJ1-5; checking the TCRdb D call of TRBD1 is not possible without DNA. The CDR3 length is 13 residues. Germline values: CDR1 MNHEY, CDR2 SVGAGI. The CDR3 loop reads CASSYAGNQPQHF.

The chain couples TRBV5-1 to TRBJ2-2; TCRdb lists TRBD2, though no DNA is available to test this call. Germline assignment: CDR1 SGHRS and CDR2 YFSETQ. This CDR3 spans 13 amino acids. CDR3 sequence reads: CASIGPNTGELFF.

The chain uses TRBV20-1 and TRBJ1-1. This CDR3 is built from 11 residues. Germline-derived CDR1 and CDR2 are DFQATT and SNEGSKA (reference sequence). The CDR3 here is CSATRRTEAFF.

The gene calls are TRBV4-2 and TRBJ1-1; TCRdb's D call, TRBD1, is unchecked because there is no DNA. The CDR3 extends over 16 amino acids. Germline V gene lookup returns CDR1 LGHNA and CDR2 YNFKEQ. The CDR3 sequence: CASSQDRTALNTEAFF.

J is TRBJ1-1 and V is TRBV6-5; the TCRdb D gene call, TRBD1, has no DNA to confirm it. The germline V gene has CDR1 MNHEY and CDR2 SVGAGI. This CDR3 comprises 13 residues. The CDR3 here is CASSYPGASEAFF.

J is TRBJ1-2 and V is TRBV5-1; no DNA is available, so the TRBD1 call from TCRdb remains unchecked. Germline V CDR1 and CDR2: SGHRS, YFSETQ. This CDR3 has 15 amino acids. The CDR3 spells CASSLAAGGGYGYTF.